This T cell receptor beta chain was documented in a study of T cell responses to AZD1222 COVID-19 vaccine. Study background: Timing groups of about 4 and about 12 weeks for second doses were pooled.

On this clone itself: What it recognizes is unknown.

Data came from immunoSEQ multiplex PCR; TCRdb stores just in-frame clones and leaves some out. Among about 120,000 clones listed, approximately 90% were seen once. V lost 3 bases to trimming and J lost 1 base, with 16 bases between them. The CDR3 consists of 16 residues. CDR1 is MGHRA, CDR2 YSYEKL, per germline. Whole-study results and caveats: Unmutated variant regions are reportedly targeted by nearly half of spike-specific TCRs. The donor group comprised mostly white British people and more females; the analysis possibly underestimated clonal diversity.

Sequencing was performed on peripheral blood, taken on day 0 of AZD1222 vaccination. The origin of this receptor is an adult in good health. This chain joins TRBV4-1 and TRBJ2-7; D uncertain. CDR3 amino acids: CASSQTGSTSSYEQYF. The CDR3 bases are TGCGCCAGCAGCCAGACGGGCAGCACAAGTTCCTACGAGCAGTACTTC.